What follows are 21 T cell receptor beta chains derived from one specimen sequenced in a study of shared T cell receptors in the human thymus. Using immunoSEQ multiplex PCR, the repertoire was profiled, and TCRdb retains in-frame clones only, with some absent. Among 540,000 or so clones, around three quarters were seen once, and the ten largest hold 0.01% to 0.015%. The data were also submitted as part of a second study, on human thymus T cells.

Sequenced: thymocytes. These receptors were collected from a boy younger than two with a congenital heart defect.

The chain links TRBV4-3 to TRBJ1-4; D gene ambiguous. The V and J ends lost 4 bases and 5 bases respectively, with 20 bases between them. This CDR3 spans 17 amino acids. Germline-derived CDR1 and CDR2 are LGHNA and YSLEER. CDR3 protein: CASSPSKAPRGNEKLFF. The CDR3, as DNA: TGCGCCAGCAGCCCCTCGAAAGCCCCCCGAGGCAATGAAAAACTGTTTTTT.

The DNA for the CDR3 is TGTGCCAGCAGTTGCGGGGCTAAAGATAGCAATCAGCCCCAGCATTTT. Its translation is CASSCGAKDSNQPQHF. This rearrangement joins TRBV6-5 to TRBJ1-5; weak D call: TRBD1 (5 bases). V lost 4 bases and J lost 0, with 13 bases in between. Germline loops: CDR1 MNHEY, CDR2 SVGAGI. This CDR3 is 16 amino acids long.

V and J are TRBV4-1 and TRBJ2-4; 8 nucleotides match TRBD1. With 3 bases clipped from V and 1 base from J, the junction kept 11 bases outside the gene matches. Germline-derived CDR1 and CDR2 are MGHRA and YSYEKL. CDR3 length: 18 amino acids. The CDR3 loop is CASSHERTGMVAKNIQYF. The CDR3 nucleotides are TGCGCCAGCAGCCACGAAAGGACAGGGATGGTCGCCAAAAACATTCAGTACTTC.

This clone was observed a handful of times. V and J are TRBV30 and TRBJ2-7; 14 positions agree with TRBD2. Looked up from germline, CDR1 is GTSNPN and CDR2 is SVGIG (reference sequence). This CDR3 is 16 amino acids long. J gave up 1 base and V 2 bases, and 4 bases lay outside the gene matches. The CDR3 loop reads CAWSSGLAGGSYEQYF. DNA of the CDR3: TGTGCCTGGAGTTCTGGACTAGCGGGAGGTTCCTACGAGCAGTACTTC.

This chain uses TRBV30 with TRBJ1-1; 10 bases line up with TRBD1. V trimming: 0 bases; J trimming: 3 bases; junction bases outside the gene matches: 16. The CDR3 spans 19 residues. Germline V gives CDR1 GTSNPN, CDR2 SVGIG (reference sequence). The CDR3 nucleotides read TGTGCCTGGAGTGTATTACCCCGGGGACAGGGGCTCAGGGACACTGAAGCTTTCTTT. Translation: CAWSVLPRGQGLRDTEAFF.

This chain links TRBV5-6 with TRBJ2-2; 13 nucleotides agree with TRBD2. The CDR3 sequence is 15 residues long. Germline loops: CDR1 SGHDT, CDR2 YYEEEE. The V and J ends lost 4 bases and 10 bases, in that order; junction bases with no gene match: 7. The CDR3 loop reads CASSITSGRAAELFF. CDR3 sequence (DNA): TGTGCCAGCAGCATAACTAGCGGGAGGGCCGCGGAGCTGTTTTTT.

The genes are TRBV9 and TRBJ2-1; TRBD2 aligns across 11 bases. V lost 0 bases and J lost 6; bases outside the gene matches: 14. The germline V gene encodes CDR1 SGDLS and CDR2 YYNGEE. The CDR3 runs 19 residues. The chain's CDR3 is CASSVGGPATSGARNEQFF. CDR3 coding DNA: TGTGCCAGCAGCGTAGGAGGCCCCGCGACTAGCGGGGCCCGCAATGAGCAGTTCTTC.

This clone came up a few times. The V call is TRBV27, the J call TRBJ2-7, with D unclear. This CDR3 contains 16 residues. The germline CDR1 and CDR2 sequences are MNHEY and SMNVEV (reference sequence). V shed 5 bases and J shed 3 bases, with 20 bases lying between them. CDR3 region: CASSPLVDGERYEQYF. CDR3 nucleotide sequence: TGTGCCAGCAGTCCCTTGGTAGATGGAGAGCGCTACGAGCAGTACTTC.

The chain has TRBV5-3 and TRBJ1-5; D is ambiguous. TRBV5-3 is placed among ORFs of uncertain function. The CDR3 contains 16 residues. V lost 0 bases to trimming and J lost 2 bases, with 12 bases between them. The CDR3 region is CARSLVRVRGNQPQHF. The CDR3 DNA follows: TGTGCCAGAAGCTTGGTGAGGGTTAGGGGCAATCAGCCCCAGCATTTT.

This clone has more than one count but fewer than ten. The chain links TRBV5-1 to TRBJ2-5, with D tentatively TRBD2 (5 bases). The CDR3 sequence is 14 residues long. Per the germline V gene, CDR1 is SGHRS and CDR2 is YFSETQ. V was clipped by 2 bases and J by 5 bases, with 13 bases between them. The CDR3 DNA reads TGCGCCAGCAGCTTAGTCGGGGAGCGGGAGACCCAGTACTTC. It is translated as CASSLVGERETQYF.

V and J are TRBV27 and TRBJ1-1; the D is unclear. The length of the CDR3 is 14 residues. Germline V gives CDR1 MNHEY, CDR2 SMNVEV (reference sequence). V lost 2 bases, J lost 5 bases, and 12 bases lay in between. CDR3 region: CASSLRDKRTEAFF. The CDR3 nucleotides read TGTGCCAGCAGTTTAAGAGACAAACGGACTGAAGCTTTCTTT.

This clone was observed a few times. The chain employs TRBV27 and TRBJ2-3; weak D call: TRBD2 (7 bases). Trimming removed 4 bases at V and 4 bases at J, with 15 bases between. The CDR3 loop spans 15 amino acids. The germline gives CDR1 MNHEY, CDR2 SMNVEV (reference sequence). Written as DNA, the CDR3 is TGTGCCAGCAGTTGCGACGGGAGGACAGCAGATACGCAGTATTTT. This gives the protein CASSCDGRTADTQYF.

The CDR3 DNA reads as TGCGCCAGCAAGACTGGCCTCTCCTACGAGCAGTACTTC. This codes for CASKTGLSYEQYF. The gene calls are TRBV10-2 and TRBJ2-7, with D hard to call. This CDR3 comprises 13 residues. V lost 7 bases and J lost 0, with 10 bases in between. The germline V gene encodes CDR1 WSHSY and CDR2 SAAADI.

The V gene is TRBV5-1, the J gene TRBJ2-7, with a tentative D call TRBD2 (5 bases). Germline V CDR1 and CDR2: SGHRS, YFSETQ. The CDR3 is 13 residues long. V dropped 2 bases and J dropped 2 bases, with 8 bases sitting between them. This CDR3 is CASSFPGTYEQYF. CDR3 sequence (DNA): TGCGCCAGCAGCTTCCCCGGGACCTACGAGCAGTACTTC.

The rearrangement links TRBV7-8 to TRBJ2-2, with 7 bases lining up with TRBD1. CDR1 is SGHVS and CDR2 is FQNEAQ in the germline V gene. The CDR3 has 15 amino acids. The V and J ends lost 5 bases and 1 base, in that order; junction bases with no gene match: 4. CDR3 sequence (DNA): TGTGCCAGCAGCCCAGACAGGGAGAACACCGGGGAGCTGTTTTTT. Amino acids: CASSPDRENTGELFF.

The rearrangement links TRBV6-6 to TRBJ2-7, with TRBD1 identical over 7 bases. CDR1 and CDR2 (germline): MNHNY, SVGAGI (reference sequence). With 6 bases clipped from V and 2 bases from J, the junction kept 7 bases outside the gene matches. The CDR3 is made up of 14 amino acids. The CDR3 is CASRLQGRAYEQYF. CDR3 DNA sequence: TGTGCCAGCAGGCTACAGGGGCGCGCCTACGAGCAGTACTTC.

The rearrangement links TRBV7-6 to TRBJ2-5; D is possibly TRBD2 (7 bases). Trimming left V 5 bases short and J 5 bases short, with 18 bases between. Germline V gives CDR1 SGHVS, CDR2 FNYEAQ. The CDR3 totals 15 residues. The CDR3 region has the DNA TGTGCCAGCAGCCTGACGCCCAGGGGAGGGGAGACCCAGTACTTC. Its translation: CASSLTPRGGETQYF.

This clone occurred a few times. The rearrangement uses TRBV11-2 and TRBJ2-7; D unclear. V lost 1 base, J lost 7 bases, and 17 bases lay in between. Germline values: CDR1 SGHAT, CDR2 FQNNGV. The CDR3 sequence is 15 residues long. DNA of the CDR3: TGTGCCAGCAGCTTAGGAGGTAGCCGATCTTTGGAGCAGTACTTC. Translation: CASSLGGSRSLEQYF.

The V call is TRBV7-2, the J call TRBJ2-7, with a possible D match to TRBD2 (6 bases). Trimming took 4 bases from V and 6 from J, leaving 13 bases between them. Germline lookup yields CDR1 SGHTA and CDR2 FQGNSA. The length of the CDR3 is 13 residues. CDR3 DNA: TGTGCCAGCAGCTCGCGGAGGGCCCCCGAGCAGTACTTC. It yields the protein CASSSRRAPEQYF.

The chain combines TRBV14 with TRBJ2-1; weak D call: TRBD2 (7 bases). The length of the CDR3 is 16 residues. CDR1 is SGHDN, CDR2 FVKESK, per germline. Trimming shortened V by 5 bases and J by 2 bases, and 16 bases separated the two germline ends. Written as DNA, the CDR3 is TGTGCCAGCAGCTATATCGCGGGGGCCCCCTACAATGAGCAGTTCTTC. This encodes CASSYIAGAPYNEQFF.

The sample holds one count of this clone. The V call is TRBV27, the J call TRBJ2-7, with 9 bases that match TRBD1. The CDR3 consists of 15 residues. The V gene end was trimmed by 4 bases and the J gene end by 4 bases; junction bases not matched to a gene: 8. Germline loops: CDR1 MNHEY, CDR2 SMNVEV (reference sequence). The CDR3 DNA sequence: TGTGCCAGCAGTTCGACCGGGACAGGGCGGTACGAGCAGTACTTC. Translated: CASSSTGTGRYEQYF.